This T cell receptor (beta chain) appears in the sequencing data of a study of blood T cell repertoires in COVID-19. In the authors' methods: Amplification from reference gene primers served as the basis for estimated nucleated cell counts. Assay used: immunoSEQ multiplex PCR; TCRdb lists only in-frame clones, some missing. From that table come the V and J calls and clone size; the DNA was used to work out D and trimming. The sample includes fewer than 60,000 clones, 89% of them seen just once. V shed 5 bases and J 7 bases; nucleotides not matched to a gene: 10. The CDR3 sequence is 15 residues long. Germline CDR1 reads SEHNR; CDR2 reads FQNEAQ (reference sequence).

Sample: peripheral blood. The clonotype originates from a man older than 75 with active or convalescent COVID-19. This chain connects TRBV7-9 to TRBJ2-1; 8 positions agree with TRBD2. Here the CDR3 DNA reads TGTGCCAGCAGCCAACCCGGGGGGGGCGGGAATGAGCAGTTCTTC. This gives the protein CASSQPGGGGNEQFF.